The 10 T cell receptor beta chains listed next were all sequenced from one sample in a study of post-analysis software for immune sequencing data. General study results and limits: In patients, TRBV5-6, TRBV5-1 and TRBV20-1 belonged to roughly five TRBV segments found more frequently than in controls.

TCR beta cDNA libraries had unique molecular identifiers. In TCRdb, the PCR reads were re-called with MiXCR into one record per CDR3 protein. The sample gives around 500,000 distinct CDR3 sequences, approximately 34% of which show up once; roughly 6% is in the top ten. For these TCRs, the target antigens are not known. The specimen sequenced was blood. The receptors shown here come from a girl younger than 18 with multiple sclerosis.

This clonotype was picked up a small number of times. This chain links TRBV20-1 with TRBJ2-7; 9 bases fit TRBD1. The CDR3 totals 15 residues. V lost 0 bases, J lost 4 bases, and 7 bases stayed unmatched. The germline gives CDR1 DFQATT, CDR2 SNEGSKA (reference sequence). The CDR3 spells CSARDSRTGVYEQYF. The CDR3 coding sequence is TGCAGTGCTAGAGATTCGCGGACAGGGGTATACGAGCAGTACTTC.

This clonotype turned up a few times. The chain combines TRBV4-1 with TRBJ2-1; 8 bases align to TRBD2. The CDR3 has 16 residues. The J segment lost 10 bases and the V segment lost 4 bases, leaving 15 bases of the junction unmatched. Germline V gene lookup returns CDR1 MGHRA and CDR2 YSYEKL. The CDR3 region is CASSPHGGAGSEEQFF. CDR3 nucleotide sequence: TGCGCCAGCAGCCCACACGGGGGGGCCGGTTCAGAGGAGCAGTTCTTC.

A few counts support this clonotype. The rearrangement joins TRBV6-5 to TRBJ1-2, with no clear D. V lost 0 bases, J lost 1 base, and 12 bases lay in between. CDR1 MNHEY and CDR2 SVGAGI come from the germline V gene. There are 16 residues in the CDR3. The CDR3 DNA sequence: TGTGCCAGCAGTTACTCGAGGTCGGGAGATAACTATGGCTACACCTTC. Translated: CASSYSRSGDNYGYTF.

CDR3 in amino acids: CASSQDRLGYTF. The CDR3 coding sequence is TGTGCCAGCAGCCAAGACAGGCTTGGCTACACCTTC. The J gene is TRBJ1-2, the V gene TRBV3-1; D gene unclear. The CDR3 is made up of 12 amino acids. Germline CDR1 and CDR2: LGHDT and YNNKEL (reference sequence). V was clipped by 0 bases and J by 7 bases, with 6 bases between them.

The chain employs TRBV7-8 and TRBJ2-7, with TRBD2 identical over 12 bases. J lost 0 bases, V lost 4 bases, and 7 bases had no gene match. CDR1 and CDR2 (germline): SGHVS, FQNEAQ. This CDR3 has 17 amino acids. The CDR3 spells CASSWGTSGWSSYEQYF. The DNA for the CDR3 is TGTGCCAGCAGCTGGGGGACTAGCGGGTGGAGCTCCTACGAGCAGTACTTC.

This sequence joins TRBV20-1 and TRBJ2-5, with 9 bases aligning to TRBD2. From germline, CDR1 is DFQATT and CDR2 SNEGSKA (reference sequence). J gave up 5 bases and V 5 bases, and 6 bases lay outside the gene matches. The CDR3 consists of 13 residues. CDR3 sequence (DNA): TGCAGTGCTCACCTAGCGGGGCAGGAGACCCAGTACTTC. Residues: CSAHLAGQETQYF.

This chain connects TRBV12-3 or TRBV12-4 to TRBJ2-1; 8 bases align to TRBD1. Trimming removed 6 bases from V and 7 bases from J; junction bases left unmatched: 11. The CDR3 spans 15 residues. The CDR3 loop is CASRAGRGLENEQFF. In DNA form, the CDR3 reads TGTGCCAGCAGGGCGGGCAGGGGGCTAGAAAATGAGCAGTTCTTC.

The V and J genes are TRBV9 and TRBJ2-5, with 9 bases identical to TRBD1. V lost 0 bases, J lost 7 bases, and 4 bases stayed unmatched. CDR1 and CDR2 (germline): SGDLS, YYNGEE. The CDR3 loop spans 14 amino acids. CDR3 nucleotides: TGTGCCAGCAGCGTAGGGACAGGGGTTGTGACCCAGTACTTC. It translates to CASSVGTGVVTQYF.

This clonotype came up a few times. In nucleotides, the CDR3 is TGCAGTGCTAGAGGGATCCAGTCCTACGAGCAGTACTTC. Its translation is CSARGIQSYEQYF. V gene TRBV20-1 combines with J gene TRBJ2-7, with no clear D. Germline V lookup: CDR1 DFQATT, CDR2 SNEGSKA (reference sequence). The length of the CDR3 is 13 residues. V lost 1 base and J lost 1, with 8 bases in between.

The chain recombines TRBV7-6 with TRBJ2-3; 13 nucleotides match TRBD2. The CDR3 covers 18 residues. Unmatched junction bases numbered 13, after V lost 5 bases and J lost 5 bases. The V gene's germline CDR1 is SGHVS and CDR2 FNYEAQ. In nucleotides, the CDR3 is TGTGCCAGCAGCGCTCGGACTAGCGGGGGTCGATTCAAAGATACGCAGTATTTT. Its protein product is CASSARTSGGRFKDTQYF.